This record concerns one T cell receptor beta chain sequence. This sample is drawn from a study of CD8+CD57+ T cells in acquired aplastic anemia. For sequencing, patients were chosen who had shown expansion of CD8+CD57+ cells by flow cytometry. V was clipped by 0 bases and J by 6 bases, with 18 bases between them. Germline V CDR1 and CDR2: SGHVS, FQNEAQ. The CDR3 loop spans 17 amino acids. Genomic DNA provided the template from which TCR beta VDJ and CDR3 profiles were obtained. MiXCR, applied by TCRdb to the reads, yields one record per CDR3 protein. This table has some 170,000 distinct CDR3 sequences, roughly 60% appearing once.

Sequenced: sorted CD4+, CD8+, or CD8+CD57+ T cells (not recorded which) from PBMCs. This TCR was recovered from a human donor with aplastic anemia. The chain couples TRBV7-8 to TRBJ2-1; D may match TRBD1 or TRBD2 (6 bases each). CDR3 residues: CASSLAGGRAMLNEQFF. The CDR3 DNA follows: TGTGCCAGCAGCTTAGCAGGGGGGCGGGCCATGCTCAATGAGCAGTTCTTC.